This TCR beta chain was identified in a study of cytomegalovirus exposure and HLA in healthy donors. Study findings and constraints: A later analysis found common viral pathogens apparently linked to several of the most significant clusters. In the analysis, some V segments, TRBV6-2 and TRBV6-3 included, were excluded as indistinguishable.

Worth noting for this clone: Its antigen is not identified.

Primers: 60 Vbeta forward and 13 Jbeta reverse. The data were produced by immunoSEQ multiplex PCR, yet TCRdb's version contains in-frame clones alone and is incomplete. The table shows more than 110,000 clones, with around 82% occurring only once. The ends were cut back, 10 bases at V and 4 bases at J, with 11 bases in the middle. The CDR3 has 11 residues. The TCR was taken from a man aged 50 or older in good health and CMV-seronegative. The rearrangement links TRBV5-3 to TRBJ1-1, with D uncertain. TRBV5-3 is noted as an ORF with a role that remains uncertain. Material for sequencing was PBMCs. The DNA for the CDR3 is TGTGCCCTCGGAGAGGCCACTGAAGCTTTCTTT. Protein: CALGEATEAFF.